This T cell receptor beta chain was identified during a study of blood T cell repertoires in COVID-19. Study-wide context: Samples came from the United States, Italy and Spain, spanning acute and convalescent COVID-19. From T cells, B-cell-depleted T cells, or PBMCs came the material, which was cDNA or gDNA.

Trimming stripped 7 bases from V and 2 bases from J, with 11 bases between. The germline V gene has CDR1 MNHNY and CDR2 SVGAGI (reference sequence). This CDR3 has 13 residues. Study processing details: For nucleated cells, counts were estimated from reference gene primer amplification. The assay was immunoSEQ multiplex PCR, and TCRdb's table has in-frame clones only and misses some. That table is the source of V, J and clone size, and D and trimming were worked out from the DNA. In the table there are hundreds of thousands of clones, around 79% of which are singletons. This receptor was obtained from an elderly woman with acute or convalescent COVID-19. The V and J genes are TRBV6-6 and TRBJ1-2; tentatively, D is TRBD1 (6 bases). Source material: peripheral blood. The CDR3 DNA follows: TGTGCCAGCAATTCAGGGGCGAACTATGGCTACACCTTC. It codes for CASNSGANYGYTF.